The clone carrying this T cell receptor beta chain was observed a single time. The CDR3 sequence is 15 residues long. Trimming removed 3 bases from V and 8 bases from J; junction bases left unmatched: 5. Per germline, CDR1 GTSNPN and CDR2 SVGIG (reference sequence). Collection occurred without any documented infections or immune events in donors. This sample is part of a study of identifying expanded T cells in peripheral blood. Assay used: immunoSEQ multiplex PCR; TCRdb lists only in-frame clones, some missing. This sample yields around 100,000 clones, of which about 89% are seen a single time; roughly 15% belongs to the top ten.

This clonotype originated in a person between 18 and 75 years old in good health. The sample was blood. The V call is TRBV30, the J call TRBJ1-6, with 12 nucleotides matching TRBD1. CDR3 sequence (DNA): TGTGCCTGGAGCGCCGGGACAGGGGGCTATTCACCCCTCCACTTT. This codes for CAWSAGTGGYSPLHF.